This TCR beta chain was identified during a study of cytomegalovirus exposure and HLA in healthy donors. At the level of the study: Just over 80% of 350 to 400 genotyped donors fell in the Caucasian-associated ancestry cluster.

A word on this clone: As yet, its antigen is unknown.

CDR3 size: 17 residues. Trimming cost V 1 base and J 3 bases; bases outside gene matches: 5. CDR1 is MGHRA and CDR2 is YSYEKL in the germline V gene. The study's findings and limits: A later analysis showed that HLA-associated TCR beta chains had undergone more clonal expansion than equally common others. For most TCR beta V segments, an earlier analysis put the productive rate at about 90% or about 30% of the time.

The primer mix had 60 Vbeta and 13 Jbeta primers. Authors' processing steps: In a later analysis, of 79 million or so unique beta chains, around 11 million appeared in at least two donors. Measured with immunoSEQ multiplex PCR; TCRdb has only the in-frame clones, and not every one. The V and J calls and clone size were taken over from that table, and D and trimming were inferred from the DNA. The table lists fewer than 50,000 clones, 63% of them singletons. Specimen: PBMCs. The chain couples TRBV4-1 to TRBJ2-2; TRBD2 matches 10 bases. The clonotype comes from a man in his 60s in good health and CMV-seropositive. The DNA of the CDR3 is TGCGCCAGCAGCCAAGTACTAGCGGGACGCGACACCGGGGAGCTGTTTTTT. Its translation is CASSQVLAGRDTGELFF.